The present T cell receptor beta chain was sequenced within a study of blood T cells in healthy people across ages. This clonotype was counted at least ten times. Trimming left V 0 bases short and J 9 bases short, with 12 bases between. In germline, CDR1 is SGHTS, CDR2 YDEGEE. CDR3 length: 13 residues. Together with a sample-barcoded 5' primer, a J-beta primer mix was included in a second PCR lasting about 7 to 12 cycles. Every cDNA molecule carried a tag from a template-switch adaptor bearing 12 random nucleotides. TCRdb independently ran MiXCR on the 5' RACE reads; one entry per CDR3 protein. The sample has about 650,000 distinct CDR3 sequences, roughly half seen once. Individuals who donated were healthy Caucasians from Russia aged about 6 to 90. Peripheral blood, around 10 milliliters per donor, was collected.

The V and J genes are TRBV5-8 and TRBJ1-2, with a weak D call TRBD1 (6 bases). The receptor comes from a woman older than 75 in good health. Sequenced sample: blood. For the CDR3, the DNA is TGTGCCAGCAGCTTGGGACAGGAATGGAGCTACACCTTC. Translation: CASSLGQEWSYTF. The full variable domain, in which reference TRBV5-8 and TRBJ1-2 provide the parts outside the CDR3, is EAGVTQSPTHLIKTRGQQATLRCSPISGHTSVYWYQQALGLGLQFLLWYDEGEERNRGNFPPRFSGRQFPNYSSELNVNALELEDSALYLCASSLGQEWSYTFGSGTRLTVV.